This TCR beta chain was sequenced in a study of blood T cell repertoires in COVID-19. At the level of the study: COVID-19 samples, acute and convalescent, were from the United States, Italy and Spain. The cDNA or gDNA used as material had been derived from T cells, B-cell-depleted T cells, or PBMCs.

As handled by the study authors: Counts of nucleated cells, estimated from reference gene primer amplification, were obtained. Generated by immunoSEQ multiplex PCR, the TCRdb table keeps only in-frame clones and is missing some. That table furnishes V, J and clone size, whereas the DNA furnished D and trimming. The sample gives about 440,000 clones, around 89% of which show up once; approximately 4.5% is in the top ten. The CDR3 is 14 amino acids. Per germline, CDR1 SGHNT and CDR2 YENEEA. The V end lost 3 bases, the J end lost 0 bases, and 7 bases lay between the germline ends. Sequenced: peripheral blood. This TCR came from a woman aged 30 to 39 with acute or convalescent COVID-19. The chain recombines TRBV11-3 with TRBJ2-3; D perhaps matches TRBD1 (6 bases). CDR3 in amino acids: CASSLGASTDTQYF. The CDR3 nucleotides are TGTGCCAGCAGCTTGGGGGCTAGCACAGATACGCAGTATTTT.